The rows below give T cell receptor beta chains drawn from one sample of a study of T cell repertoires in cytomegalovirus infection. TCRdb reanalysed the reads using MiXCR and keeps one entry per CDR3 protein. The repertoire holds about 920,000 distinct CDR3 sequences, around 32% seen once, with roughly 13% in the top ten. Antigens of these TCRs are unknown. The sequencing here drew on cultured CD8+ T cells from PBMCs, taken from culture after CMV antigen stimulation. The source is a human donor in good health (CMV status not recorded). Some clones in this sample may be carry-over from other donors' samples. Each CDR3 is given with its conserved first and last residue. D genes are given only for firm matches. Clone size, where shown, is once, few, many, or a class for clones that have expanded.

V	size	J	D	DNA	CDR3
TRBV6-5	few	TRBJ2-7	.	TGTGCCAGCAGTTACACACCACAGGGATACGAGCAGTACTTC	CASSYTPQGYEQYF
TRBV27	.	TRBJ1-1	TRBD1	TGTGCCAGCAGTCCAGGGACAGGGGGCGCGTCAACTGAAGCTTTCTTT	CASSPGTGGASTEAFF
TRBV5-1	.	TRBJ2-5	.	TGCGCCAGCAGCACACGACAGAATCCGGAGACCCAGTACTTC	CASSTRQNPETQYF
TRBV7-9	.	TRBJ2-1	.	TGTGCCAGCAGCCAAACAACAGGTTGGCCCTACAATGAGCAGTTCTTC	CASSQTTGWPYNEQFF
TRBV12-3/TRBV12-4	.	TRBJ2-7	TRBD1	TGTGCCAGCAGCTCGACCCTCGGACAGGGGCCCCGCTGGGGCGAGCAGTACTTC	CASSSTLGQGPRWGEQYF
TRBV12-3/TRBV12-4	few	TRBJ1-5	.	TGTGCCAGCAGTCCCATCGGGGCACAGAATCAGCCCCAGCATTTT	CASSPIGAQNQPQHF
TRBV27	.	TRBJ2-3	TRBD1	TGTGCCAGCAGTTATCGACCCCCCCCAGGGGGCGATACGCAGTATTTT	CASSYRPPPGGDTQYF
TRBV27	few	TRBJ2-7	TRBD1	TGTGCCAGCAGTCCCCGACAGGGGGACTACTACGAGCAGTACTTC	CASSPRQGDYYEQYF
TRBV7-8	many	TRBJ2-1	.	TGTGCCAGCAGCTTACGTTGGTCAGATGTCTACAATGAGCAGTTCTTC	CASSLRWSDVYNEQFF
TRBV5-5	few	TRBJ2-2	TRBD1	TGTGCCAGCAGCTTGGCGGACAGGGATGGTGACGAGCTGTTTTTT	CASSLADRDGDELFF
TRBV11-3	many	TRBJ2-3	TRBD2	TGTGCCAGCTCCCGGGGGGGGCGAGATACGCAGTATTTT	CASSRGGRDTQYF
TRBV4-1	few	TRBJ2-7	TRBD1	TGCGCCAGCAGCCAAGATGGGACAGACTCCTACGAGCAGTACTTC	CASSQDGTDSYEQYF
TRBV27	.	TRBJ1-2	TRBD1	TGTGCCAGCAGTTTGGGACAGGGGGGAACTATGGGCTACACCTTC	CASSLGQGGTMGYTF
TRBV12-3/TRBV12-4	few	TRBJ1-1	.	TGTGCCAGCAGTCTTGCGGGGGCTCGCGCTGAAGCTTTCTTT	CASSLAGARAEAFF
TRBV3-1	few	TRBJ1-4	.	TGTGCCAGCAGCGACGCCTCGGTTAAGGGGGGTGAAAAACTGTTTTTT	CASSDASVKGGEKLFF
TRBV5-5	many	TRBJ2-1	TRBD1	TGTGCCAGCAGCTTGGAGCCCAGAGGACAGGGAAGGGCTCAAGGCAATGAGCAGTTCTTC	CASSLEPRGQGRAQGNEQFF
TRBV7-9	.	TRBJ1-1	.	TGTGCCAGCAGCCCCCCTTCGGGACGGAGTATCACTGAAGCTTTCTTT	CASSPPSGRSITEAFF
TRBV7-4	.	TRBJ1-5	.	TGTGCCAGCAGCGATGGGGCTGCAAATCAGCCCCAGCATTTT	CASSDGAANQPQHF
TRBV29-1	.	TRBJ1-2	.	TGCAGCGTTGATGGTCGGGGGCCGCGTGAGGGCTACACCTTC	CSVDGRGPREGYTF
TRBV28	.	TRBJ1-3	.	TGTGCCAGCAGTCCCCCCTACAGGAGCCCGTCTGGAAACACCATATATTTT	CASSPPYRSPSGNTIYF
TRBV6-6	.	TRBJ2-2	.	TGTGCCAGCAGTCCTAAAGAATCACTGGAGGGGGAGCTGTTTTTT	CASSPKESLEGELFF
TRBV7-8	.	TRBJ1-2	.	TGTGCCAGCAGCTTAGAGCGTAATGGGGGTGGCTATGGCTACACCTTC	CASSLERNGGGYGYTF
TRBV12-3/TRBV12-4	.	TRBJ1-3	.	TGTGCCAGCCCGGGACTCCCCTCTGGAAACACCATATATTTT	CASPGLPSGNTIYF
TRBV6-5	.	TRBJ1-1	.	TGTGCCAGCAGTTACTCGACAGGACCTGAAGCTTTCTTT	CASSYSTGPEAFF
TRBV10-3	few	TRBJ1-1	.	TGTGCCATCAGTGAGTCGGGGGGACGGGCTTTCTTT	CAISESGGRAFF
TRBV27	.	TRBJ2-1	.	TGTGCCAGCAGCTCCTCAGGCGGGGGCCTTGATGAGCAGTTCTTC	CASSSSGGGLDEQFF
TRBV5-5	.	TRBJ1-1	.	TGTGCCAGCAGCGGCGGGGTTGACACTGAAGCTTTCTTT	CASSGGVDTEAFF
TRBV13	few	TRBJ1-1	TRBD1	TGTGCCAGCAGCTTAACCTCTGGGACAGCGAACACTGAAGCTTTCTTT	CASSLTSGTANTEAFF
TRBV7-2	many	TRBJ1-2	TRBD1	TGTGCCAGCAGCTTAGTCCCACCGGGACAGGGGCTACATGGCTACACCTTC	CASSLVPPGQGLHGYTF
TRBV12-3/TRBV12-4	many	TRBJ1-5	.	TGTGCCAGCAGTTTCGCCCGGGGCTTGGGACAGCCCCAGCATTTT	CASSFARGLGQPQHF
TRBV2	.	TRBJ2-2	.	TGTGCCATCGAACGTCTGACCGGGGAGCTGTTTTTT	CAIERLTGELFF
TRBV13	few	TRBJ2-2	.	TGTGCCAGCAGCACTTACAGCACCGGGGAGCTGTTTTTT	CASSTYSTGELFF
TRBV7-9	.	TRBJ1-2	TRBD1	TGTGCCAGCATCGGGACAGGGGACCGTGGCTACACCTTC	CASIGTGDRGYTF
TRBV14	.	TRBJ2-7	TRBD1	TGTGCCAGCAGCCAAGATTTGGAGACAGGGATCTACGAGCAGTACTTC	CASSQDLETGIYEQYF
TRBV7-9	few	TRBJ1-1	TRBD1	TGTGCCAGCAGGGGACAGGGGCTGACGATCGGCCCGAACACTGAAGCTTTCTTT	CASRGQGLTIGPNTEAFF
TRBV7-9	.	TRBJ1-2	TRBD1	TGTGCCAGCAGCCAGGGGGACAGGAGATATGGCTACACCTTC	CASSQGDRRYGYTF
TRBV19	few	TRBJ2-1	.	TGTGCCAGTAGAACAGGTGTATACAATGAGCAGTTCTTC	CASRTGVYNEQFF
TRBV10-3	.	TRBJ1-2	TRBD1	TGTGCCATCAGTGACGACAGGGGGGCTAACTATGGCTACACCTTC	CAISDDRGANYGYTF
TRBV7-6	many	TRBJ2-3	TRBD2	TGTGCCAGCAGCTTAGAAGCTAGCGGGGTCACAGATACGCAGTATTTT	CASSLEASGVTDTQYF
TRBV24-1	few	TRBJ2-7	TRBD2	TGTGCCACCAGGGCTAGCGGGCTATTGTACGAGCAGTACTTC	CATRASGLLYEQYF
TRBV7-2	.	TRBJ2-3	.	TGTGCCAGCAGCACCGGGGGTTCGGGAGATACGCAGTATTTT	CASSTGGSGDTQYF
TRBV12-3/TRBV12-4	.	TRBJ2-1	TRBD1	TGTGCCAGCAAGGGACAGGGAACGACAAACAATGAGCAGTTCTTC	CASKGQGTTNNEQFF
TRBV12-3/TRBV12-4	many	TRBJ1-2	.	TGTGCCAGCAGCTTAGGGGCCTATGGCTACACCTTC	CASSLGAYGYTF